The 32 T cell receptor beta chains presented below share a single source sample, sequenced in a study of blood T cell repertoires in COVID-19. The data were produced by immunoSEQ multiplex PCR, yet TCRdb's version contains in-frame clones alone and is incomplete. The sample holds 75,000 to 95,000 clones, just under 85% seen once. Material for sequencing was peripheral blood. All receptors come from a man in his fifties or sixties with acute or convalescent COVID-19.

This clone was seen a handful of times. The genes are TRBV29-1 and TRBJ2-3; 7 positions match TRBD1. V shed 5 bases, J shed 1 base, and the junction held 9 bases outside the gene matches. The CDR3 spans 15 residues. Germline CDR1 and CDR2: SQVTM and ANQGSEA. The CDR3 nucleotides read TGCAGCGTTCTTCCGACAGGGCCGGGCACAGATACGCAGTATTTT. Translating it yields CSVLPTGPGTDTQYF.

This rearrangement joins TRBV6-5 to TRBJ1-2, with no clear D. V gave up 4 bases and J gave up 7 bases, with 13 bases separating them. This CDR3 is 13 amino acids long. From germline, CDR1 is MNHEY and CDR2 SVGAGI. This CDR3 reads CASSLARGGGYTF. CDR3 nucleotide sequence: TGTGCCAGCAGTTTGGCAAGAGGAGGTGGCTACACCTTC.

The chain couples TRBV6-5 to TRBJ2-5; unclear D gene. Trimming took off 3 bases at V and 1 base at J, with 12 bases between the two ends. The CDR3 contains 15 residues. Per the germline V gene, CDR1 is MNHEY and CDR2 is SVGAGI. The CDR3 spells CASSYSPDSQETQYF. The CDR3 bases are TGTGCCAGCAGTTATAGCCCTGATTCCCAAGAGACCCAGTACTTC.

This chain connects TRBV18 to TRBJ1-2; the D gene is possibly TRBD1 (6 bases). V was shortened by 0 bases and J by 2 bases, with 13 bases between the two germline ends. The CDR3 is 16 residues long. Germline V CDR1 and CDR2: KGHSH, LQKENI. The CDR3 bases are TGTGCCAGCTCACCACCGTCGATCAGGGGCAACTATGGCTACACCTTC. Translated, it gives CASSPPSIRGNYGYTF.

The rearrangement uses TRBV4-3 and TRBJ1-3, with 10 positions matching TRBD1. With 0 bases clipped from V and 3 bases from J, the junction kept 11 bases outside the gene matches. In germline, CDR1 is LGHNA, CDR2 YSLEER. The CDR3 extends over 19 amino acids. The CDR3 spells CASSQDPSGTGAFGNTIYF. The CDR3 DNA follows: TGCGCCAGCAGCCAAGACCCCTCCGGGACAGGGGCTTTTGGAAACACCATATATTTT.

This clone appeared a single time. V and J are TRBV4-3 and TRBJ1-2; possible D gene TRBD1, 5 bases. The ends were cut back, 0 bases at V and 0 bases at J, with 11 bases in the middle. Germline V gives CDR1 LGHNA, CDR2 YSLEER. The CDR3 has 16 amino acids. CDR3 DNA: TGCGCCAGCAGCCAAGACGACAAGGGGCCTAACTATGGCTACACCTTC. This translates into CASSQDDKGPNYGYTF.

CDR3 in DNA: TGTGCCAGCAGCCAAGAGTTCGGTCTCTCCACCGGGGAGCTGTTTTTT. Its protein is CASSQEFGLSTGELFF. The chain uses TRBV4-2 and TRBJ2-2; D gene uncertain. This CDR3 spans 16 amino acids. Trimming removed 0 bases at V and 4 bases at J, with 12 bases between. Per the germline V gene, CDR1 is LGHNA and CDR2 is YNFKEQ.

This chain's CDR3 is CASISLGRRWMTGITNYNEQFF. The DNA for the CDR3 is TGTGCCAGCATCTCTCTAGGAAGAAGGTGGATGACAGGGATCACCAATTACAATGAGCAGTTCTTC. The chain has TRBV21-1 and TRBJ2-1; the table's D call of TRBD1 was not tested on the DNA. TRBV21-1 is annotated as a pseudogene. The CDR3 consists of 22 residues.

The V gene is TRBV4-2, the J gene TRBJ1-6, with D possibly TRBD1 on 5 matching bases. Germline V CDR1 and CDR2: LGHNA, YNFKEQ. The CDR3 loop spans 16 amino acids. With 4 bases removed from V and 0 bases from J, the gap between germline ends came to 10 bases. The CDR3 bases are TGTGCCAGCAGCCGAGACAGAAGCTCCTATAATTCACCCCTCCACTTT. Its translation is CASSRDRSSYNSPLHF.

A single count supports this clone. The chain's CDR3 is CASSKSTTLQETQYF. The CDR3 DNA sequence: TGTGCCAGCAGCAAATCCACAACCCTCCAAGAGACCCAGTACTTC. The chain combines TRBV21-1 with TRBJ2-5; TRBD1 is the table's D call and was not checked against the DNA. TRBV21-1 is termed a pseudogene. The CDR3 extends over 15 amino acids.

The V call is TRBV6-5, the J call TRBJ1-2, with 10 bases fitting TRBD1. V lost 4 bases, J lost 6 bases, and 8 bases stayed unmatched. The CDR3 totals 15 residues. The germline gives CDR1 MNHEY, CDR2 SVGAGI. This chain's CDR3 is CASSSRTGGEHGYTF. CDR3 nucleotide sequence: TGTGCCAGCAGTTCCAGGACAGGGGGGGAACATGGCTACACCTTC.

In this sample, this clone turned up once. The chain recombines TRBV6-5 with TRBJ1-6, with a possible D match to TRBD1 (5 bases). Germline V CDR1 and CDR2: MNHEY, SVGAGI. V gave up 6 bases and J gave up 7 bases, with 13 bases separating them. There are 14 residues in the CDR3. The DNA of the CDR3 is TGTGCCAGCAGCCACCCGGAGGGGAATTCACCCCTCCACTTT. Translated: CASSHPEGNSPLHF.

The chain recombines TRBV4-2 with TRBJ2-2; maybe TRBD1 (6 bases). Germline V CDR1 and CDR2: LGHNA, YNFKEQ. The CDR3 sequence is 15 residues long. The V end lost 1 base, the J end lost 7 bases, and 13 bases lay between the germline ends. The CDR3 reads CASSQAPQGDGELFF. CDR3 bases: TGTGCCAGCAGCCAAGCGCCACAGGGAGACGGGGAGCTGTTTTTT.

The CDR3 DNA is TGTGCCTGGAGTTGGGCAGGAGGAACTGAAGCTTTCTTT. This codes for CAWSWAGGTEAFF. The V call is TRBV30, the J call TRBJ1-1; no firm D call. Between the trimmed V and J ends, which lost 2 bases and 5 bases, there was a span of 12 bases. This CDR3 region has 13 residues. Germline lookup yields CDR1 GTSNPN and CDR2 SVGIG (reference sequence).

This chain uses TRBV14 with TRBJ2-5, with TRBD2 matching over 8 bases. The germline V gene encodes CDR1 SGHDN and CDR2 FVKESK. The CDR3 contains 16 residues. V trimming: 0 bases; J trimming: 5 bases; junction bases outside the gene matches: 8. The CDR3 sequence is CASSQERAGVWETQYF. CDR3 DNA: TGTGCCAGCAGCCAAGAACGAGCGGGGGTATGGGAGACCCAGTACTTC. The full variable domain, with the rest looked up from reference TRBV14 and TRBJ2-5, is EAGVTQFPSHSVIEKGQTVTLRCDPISGHDNLYWYRRVMGKEIKFLLHFVKESKQDESGMPNNRFLAERTGGTYSTLKVQPAELEDSGVYFCASSQERAGVWETQYFGPGTRLLVL.

This clone was picked up a small number of times. The chain uses TRBV7-2 and TRBJ2-5; no firm D call. Per the germline V gene, CDR1 is SGHTA and CDR2 is FQGNSA. Trimming took 5 bases from V and 5 from J, leaving 18 bases between them. CDR3 length: 15 residues. The CDR3 DNA reads as TGTGCCAGCAGCCGTTCCGGCCTAGTGAAGGAGACCCAGTACTTC. Translated: CASSRSGLVKETQYF.

The chain carries TRBV19 and TRBJ2-3; 7 bases line up with TRBD2. The CDR3 extends over 17 amino acids. Germline CDR1 is LNHDA and CDR2 is SQIVND (reference sequence). V shed 1 base and J 0 bases; nucleotides not matched to a gene: 7. DNA for the CDR3: TGTGCCAGTAGTATAGCCGTCGCTAGCGGAAGCACAGATACGCAGTATTTT. Encoded protein: CASSIAVASGSTDTQYF.

This clone was observed a few times. The chain has TRBV4-3 and TRBJ2-3; 9 bases match TRBD2. Germline V gives CDR1 LGHNA, CDR2 YSLEER. V lost 0 bases, J lost 0 bases, and 1 base stayed unmatched. The CDR3 contains 16 residues. The CDR3 coding sequence is TGCGCCAGCAGCCAAGATACTAGCGGGAGCACAGATACGCAGTATTTT. This codes for CASSQDTSGSTDTQYF.

The V gene is TRBV6-2 or TRBV6-3, the J gene TRBJ2-3, with D perhaps TRBD2 (6 bases). The length of the CDR3 is 15 residues. V was cut by 1 base and J by 2 bases, with 10 bases left in between. Per the germline V gene, CDR1 is MNHEY and CDR2 is SVGEGT. For the CDR3, the DNA is TGTGCCAGCAGTTACTTCGCGGGGACCACAGATACGCAGTATTTT. Protein product: CASSYFAGTTDTQYF.

The chain recombines TRBV7-2 with TRBJ1-2; a weak D match, TRBD1 (6 bases). The CDR3 has 16 amino acids. The V gene's germline CDR1 is SGHTA and CDR2 FQGNSA. Between the trimmed V and J ends, which lost 3 bases and 1 base, there was a span of 15 bases. CDR3 loop: CASSLGGQGFNYGYTF. The DNA for the CDR3 is TGTGCCAGCAGCTTGGGGGGGCAGGGTTTTAACTATGGCTACACCTTC.

The V gene is TRBV5-4, the J gene TRBJ2-2; D is ambiguous. Germline V gene data show CDR1 as SGHNT and CDR2 as YYREEE (reference sequence). CDR3 length: 13 amino acids. V was cut by 0 bases and J by 7 bases, with 7 bases left in between. CDR3 sequence: CASSLVSGGELFF. In DNA form, the CDR3 reads TGTGCCAGCAGCTTGGTATCCGGCGGGGAGCTGTTTTTT.

The CDR3 DNA follows: TGTGCCAGCAGCGTAGGAGGGGGACAGCAAAACATTCAGTACTTC. It encodes CASSVGGGQQNIQYF. The chain has TRBV9 and TRBJ2-4, with 7 bases matching TRBD1. Germline loops: CDR1 SGDLS, CDR2 YYNGEE. The CDR3 is 15 amino acids. Unmatched junction bases numbered 5, after V lost 0 bases and J lost 5 bases.

The J gene is TRBJ1-1, the V gene TRBV30; D is perhaps TRBD1 (5 bases). CDR3 length: 14 amino acids. Germline CDR1 and CDR2: GTSNPN and SVGIG (reference sequence). Trimming left V 5 bases short and J 4 bases short, with 17 bases between. CDR3 coding DNA: TGTGCCTGGTCCCCCGGGGGTACAGGCACTGAAGCTTTCTTT. Translation: CAWSPGGTGTEAFF.

Notes on this clone: Within the sample, other DNA sequences also encode this same CDR3. The CDR3 protein is CASSLGGQGGEQYF. CDR3 coding DNA: TGTGCCAGCAGTTTGGGCGGCCAGGGGGGCGAGCAGTACTTC. The V gene is TRBV28, the J gene TRBJ2-7, with a tentative D call TRBD1 (7 bases). Trimming took off 3 bases at V and 6 bases at J, with 15 bases between the two ends. The CDR3 sequence is 14 residues long. Germline V gene data show CDR1 as MDHEN and CDR2 as SYDVKM.

The chain joins TRBV19 to TRBJ1-6; D is possibly TRBD1 (6 bases). There are 16 residues in the CDR3. Germline V CDR1 and CDR2: LNHDA, SQIVND (reference sequence). The ends were cut back, 1 base at V and 7 bases at J, with 14 bases in the middle. CDR3 nucleotides: TGTGCCAGTAGTATAGCGGCGGGGGCTCAAAATTCACCCCTCCACTTT. Its translation: CASSIAAGAQNSPLHF.

V gene TRBV6-5 combines with J gene TRBJ2-6, with a tentative D call TRBD2 (5 bases). Germline values: CDR1 MNHEY, CDR2 SVGAGI. CDR3 length equals 13 residues. With 10 bases removed from V and 1 base from J, the gap between germline ends came to 8 bases. The CDR3 sequence is CATTGSGANVLTF. The CDR3 bases are TGTGCCACCACGGGATCTGGGGCCAACGTCCTGACTTTC.

V is TRBV19 and J is TRBJ2-2, with 7 bases lining up with TRBD1. V dropped 7 bases and J dropped 5; count of bases not matched to a gene: 7. The CDR3 sequence is 14 residues long. Germline CDR1 LNHDA, CDR2 SQIVND (reference sequence). The CDR3 bases are TGTGCCAGTATACGGACAGGCCGTACCGGGGAGCTGTTTTTT. Residues: CASIRTGRTGELFF.

The chain carries TRBV7-2 and TRBJ2-4; perhaps TRBD1 as D (6 bases). The CDR3 contains 15 residues. Trimming left V 1 base short and J 4 bases short, with 11 bases between. Per the germline V gene, CDR1 is SGHTA and CDR2 is FQGNSA. Here the CDR3 reads CASSLGTELKNIQYF. The DNA of the CDR3 is TGTGCCAGCAGCTTAGGGACAGAGTTAAAAAACATTCAGTACTTC.

The chain couples TRBV27 to TRBJ2-2, with 7 bases lining up with TRBD2. The J segment lost 5 bases and the V segment lost 9 bases, leaving 9 bases of the junction unmatched. The CDR3 is made up of 14 amino acids. The germline gives CDR1 MNHEY, CDR2 SMNVEV (reference sequence). CDR3 in amino acids: CARPGGPGTGELFF. In DNA, the CDR3 is TGTGCCAGGCCGGGAGGCCCTGGGACCGGGGAGCTGTTTTTT.

The table lists this clone with a few counts. The V and J genes are TRBV19 and TRBJ2-7; 9 positions agree with TRBD2. Germline lookup yields CDR1 LNHDA and CDR2 SQIVND (reference sequence). The CDR3 has 15 residues. V lost 0 bases, J lost 5 bases, and 5 bases stayed unmatched. DNA for the CDR3: TGTGCCAGTAGTATAGACCAGCGGGAGGCAGACGAGCAGTACTTC. Translating gives CASSIDQREADEQYF.

The chain employs TRBV2 and TRBJ2-3; D remains ambiguous. V lost 0 bases and J lost 5, with 12 bases in between. There are 15 residues in the CDR3. Germline CDR1 SNHLY, CDR2 FYNNEI. Written as DNA, the CDR3 is TGTGCCAGCAGTGAAGCGCTCGGAGCCGGAGATACGCAGTATTTT. The encoded protein is CASSEALGAGDTQYF.

The V gene is TRBV7-9, the J gene TRBJ1-5; D gene uncertain. CDR1 and CDR2 from the germline V gene are SEHNR and FQNEAQ (reference sequence). V gave up 3 bases and J gave up 0 bases, with 12 bases separating them. CDR3 length: 16 amino acids. In DNA, the CDR3 is TGTGCCAGCAGCTTTGGGGAGGGCTATAGCAATCAGCCCCAGCATTTT. It translates to CASSFGEGYSNQPQHF. The variable domain in full, with the rest retrieved from reference TRBV7-9 and TRBJ1-5, is DTGVSQNPRHKITKRGQNVTFRCDPISEHNRLYWYRQTLGQGPEFLTYFQNEAQLEKSRLLSDRFSAERPKGSFSTLEIQRTEQGDSAMYLCASSFGEGYSNQPQHFGDGTRLSIL.